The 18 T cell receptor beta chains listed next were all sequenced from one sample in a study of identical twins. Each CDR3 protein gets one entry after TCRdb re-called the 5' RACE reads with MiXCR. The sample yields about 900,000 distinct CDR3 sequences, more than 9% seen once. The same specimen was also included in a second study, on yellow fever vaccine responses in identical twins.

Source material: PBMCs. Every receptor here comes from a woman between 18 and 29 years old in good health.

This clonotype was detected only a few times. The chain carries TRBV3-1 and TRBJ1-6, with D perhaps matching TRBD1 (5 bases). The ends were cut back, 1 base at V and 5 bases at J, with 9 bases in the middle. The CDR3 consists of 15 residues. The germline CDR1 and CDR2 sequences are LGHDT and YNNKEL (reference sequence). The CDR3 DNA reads TGTGCCAGCAGCCAAGCCGGGGGTGATAATTCACCCCTCCACTTT. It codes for CASSQAGGDNSPLHF.

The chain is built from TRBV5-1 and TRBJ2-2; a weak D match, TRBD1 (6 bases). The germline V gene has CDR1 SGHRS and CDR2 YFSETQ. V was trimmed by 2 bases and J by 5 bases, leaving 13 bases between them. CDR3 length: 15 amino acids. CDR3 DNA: TGCGCCAGCAGCTTCCGGGACACCACAACCGGGGAGCTGTTTTTT. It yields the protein CASSFRDTTTGELFF.

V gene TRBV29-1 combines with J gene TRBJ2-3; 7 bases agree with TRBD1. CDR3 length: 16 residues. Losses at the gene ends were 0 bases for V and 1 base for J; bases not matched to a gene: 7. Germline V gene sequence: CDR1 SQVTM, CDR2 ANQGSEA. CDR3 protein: CSVEDRGLGGTDTQYF. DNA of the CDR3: TGCAGCGTTGAAGACAGGGGGTTGGGGGGCACAGATACGCAGTATTTT.

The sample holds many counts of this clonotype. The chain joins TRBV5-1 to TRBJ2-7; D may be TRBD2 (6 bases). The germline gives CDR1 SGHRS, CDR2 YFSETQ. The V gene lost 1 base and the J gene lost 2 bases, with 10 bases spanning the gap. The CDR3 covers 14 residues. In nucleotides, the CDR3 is TGCGCCAGCAGCTTGAGGGGAGGAACCTACGAGCAGTACTTC. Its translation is CASSLRGGTYEQYF.

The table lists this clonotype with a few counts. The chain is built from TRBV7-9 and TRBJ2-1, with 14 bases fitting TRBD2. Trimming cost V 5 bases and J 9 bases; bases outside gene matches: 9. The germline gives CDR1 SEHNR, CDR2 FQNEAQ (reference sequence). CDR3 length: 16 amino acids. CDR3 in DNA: TGTGCCAGCAGCCCACGACTAGCGGGAGGGCGGGTTGAGCAGTTCTTC. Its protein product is CASSPRLAGGRVEQFF.

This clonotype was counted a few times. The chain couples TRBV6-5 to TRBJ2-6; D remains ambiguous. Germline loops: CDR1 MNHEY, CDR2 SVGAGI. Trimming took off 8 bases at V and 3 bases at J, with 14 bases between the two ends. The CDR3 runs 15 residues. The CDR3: CASVLGLRGANVLTF. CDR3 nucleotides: TGTGCCAGCGTTTTGGGGTTGCGTGGGGCCAACGTCCTGACTTTC.

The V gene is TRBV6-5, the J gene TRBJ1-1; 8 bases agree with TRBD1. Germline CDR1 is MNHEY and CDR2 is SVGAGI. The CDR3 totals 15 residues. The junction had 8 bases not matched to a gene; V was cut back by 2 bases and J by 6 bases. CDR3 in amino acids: CASSYPDRGGSEAFF. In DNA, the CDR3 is TGTGCCAGCAGTTACCCAGACAGGGGAGGGTCTGAAGCTTTCTTT.

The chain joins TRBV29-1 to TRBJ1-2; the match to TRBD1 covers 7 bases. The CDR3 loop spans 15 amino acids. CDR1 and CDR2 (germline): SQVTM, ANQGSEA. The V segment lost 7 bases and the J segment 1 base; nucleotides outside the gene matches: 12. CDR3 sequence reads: CSAKLRDSNNYGYTF. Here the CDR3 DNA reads TGCAGCGCGAAACTCCGGGACAGTAATAACTATGGCTACACCTTC. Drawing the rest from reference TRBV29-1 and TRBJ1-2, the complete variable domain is SAVISQKPSRDICQRGTSLTIQCQVDSQVTMMFWYRQQPGQSLTLIATANQGSEATYESGFVIDKFPISRPNLTFSTLTVSNMSPEDSSIYLCSAKLRDSNNYGYTFGSGTRLTVV.

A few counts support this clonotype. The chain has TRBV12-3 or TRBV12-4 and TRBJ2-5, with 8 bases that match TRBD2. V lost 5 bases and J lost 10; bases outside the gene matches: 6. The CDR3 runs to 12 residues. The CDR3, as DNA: TGTGCCAGCAGTCCCGGGGGGGGAAGCCAGTACTTC. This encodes CASSPGGGSQYF.

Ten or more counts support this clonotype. CDR3 nucleotide sequence: TGTGCCAGCAGCTATGGGGCTAGCGATCGCACAGATACGCAGTATTTT. This codes for CASSYGASDRTDTQYF. The chain links TRBV6-2 or TRBV6-3 to TRBJ2-3; D possibly corresponds to TRBD2 (6 bases). V lost 6 bases, J lost 1 base, and 17 bases lay in between. The germline CDR1 and CDR2 sequences are MNHEY and SVGEGT. The CDR3 spans 16 residues.

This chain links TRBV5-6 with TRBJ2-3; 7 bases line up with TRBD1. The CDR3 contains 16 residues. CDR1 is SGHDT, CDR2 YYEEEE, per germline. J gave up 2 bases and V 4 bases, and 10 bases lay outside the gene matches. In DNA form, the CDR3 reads TGTGCCAGCAGCAGCCTCAGGGGGTTTTCCACAGATACGCAGTATTTT. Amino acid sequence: CASSSLRGFSTDTQYF. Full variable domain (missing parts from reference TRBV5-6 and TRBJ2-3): DAGVTQSPTHLIKTRGQQVTLRCSPKSGHDTVSWYQQALGQGPQFIFQYYEEEERQRGNFPDRFSGHQFPNYSSELNVNALLLGDSALYLCASSSLRGFSTDTQYFGPGTRLTVL.

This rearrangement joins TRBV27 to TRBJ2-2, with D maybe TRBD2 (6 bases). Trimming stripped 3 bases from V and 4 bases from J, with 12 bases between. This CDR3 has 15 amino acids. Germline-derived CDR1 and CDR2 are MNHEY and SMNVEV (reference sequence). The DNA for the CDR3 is TGTGCCAGCAGTTTTGGAGGGGTAGGCACCGGGGAGCTGTTTTTT. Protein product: CASSFGGVGTGELFF.

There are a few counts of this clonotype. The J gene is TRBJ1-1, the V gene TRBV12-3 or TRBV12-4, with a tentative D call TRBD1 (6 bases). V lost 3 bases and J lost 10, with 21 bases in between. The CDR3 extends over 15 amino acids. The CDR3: CASSLLGGAQGLAFF. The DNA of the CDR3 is TGTGCCAGCAGTTTGTTGGGGGGCGCGCAAGGGCTAGCTTTCTTT.

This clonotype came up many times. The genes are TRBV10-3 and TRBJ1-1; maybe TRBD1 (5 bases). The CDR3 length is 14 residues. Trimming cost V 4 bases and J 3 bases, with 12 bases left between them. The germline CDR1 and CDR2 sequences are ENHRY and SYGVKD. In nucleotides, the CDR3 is TGTGCCATCAGTGTTAACAGAGGGGACACTGAAGCTTTCTTT. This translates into CAISVNRGDTEAFF.

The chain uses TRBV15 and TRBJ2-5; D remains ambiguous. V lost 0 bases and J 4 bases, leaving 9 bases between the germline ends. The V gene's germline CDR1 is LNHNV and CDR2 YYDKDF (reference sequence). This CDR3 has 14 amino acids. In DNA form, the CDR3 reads TGTGCCACCAGCAGAGAGCAGACGGGAGAGACCCAGTACTTC. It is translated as CATSREQTGETQYF. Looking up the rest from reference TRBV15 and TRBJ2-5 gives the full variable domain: DAMVIQNPRYQVTQFGKPVTLSCSQTLNHNVMYWYQQKSSQAPKLLFHYYDKDFNNEADTPDNFQSRRPNTSFCFLDIRSPGLGDTAMYLCATSREQTGETQYFGPGTRLLVL.

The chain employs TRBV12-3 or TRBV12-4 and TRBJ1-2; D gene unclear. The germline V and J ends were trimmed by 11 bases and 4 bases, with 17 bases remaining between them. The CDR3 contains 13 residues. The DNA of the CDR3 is TGTGCCGCCCGGCGAGTGGGGATCTATGGCTACACCTTC. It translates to CAARRVGIYGYTF.

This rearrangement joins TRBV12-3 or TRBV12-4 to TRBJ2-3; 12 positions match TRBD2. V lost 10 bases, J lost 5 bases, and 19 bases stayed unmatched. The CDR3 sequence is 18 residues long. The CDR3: CAISPYPRTSGEKDTQYF. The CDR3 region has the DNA TGTGCCATCTCCCCCTACCCCCGGACTAGCGGGGAAAAAGATACGCAGTATTTT.

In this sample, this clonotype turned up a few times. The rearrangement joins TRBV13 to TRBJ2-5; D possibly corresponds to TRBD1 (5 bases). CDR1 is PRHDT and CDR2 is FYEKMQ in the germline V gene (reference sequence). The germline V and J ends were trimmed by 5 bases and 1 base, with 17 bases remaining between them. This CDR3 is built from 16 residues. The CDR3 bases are TGTGCCAGCAGCACGCGGAACCGACAGCCCCAAGAGACCCAGTACTTC. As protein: CASSTRNRQPQETQYF.